A selection of T cell receptor beta chains follows, all from one sample in a study of T cell responses to AZD1222 COVID-19 vaccine. Measured with immunoSEQ multiplex PCR; TCRdb has only the in-frame clones, and not every one. Of 100,000 to 120,000 clones in the sample, 70% to 90% were seen once. This specimen was peripheral blood, taken on day 0 of AZD1222 vaccination. The receptor source for this set is an adult in good health. Each CDR3 is given with its conserved first and last residue. D genes are given only for firm matches. Size is stated for part of the rows, as once, few or many counts, or as a class when the clone is expanded.

CDR3 protein: CASSSLERAGEAFF; CDR3 DNA: TGTGCCAGCAGTTCGCTTGAGAGGGCAGGTGAAGCTTTCTTT; D gene: -; J gene: TRBJ1-1; V gene: TRBV7-9; clone size: -
CDR3 protein: CASSISTREQYF; CDR3 DNA: TGTGCCAGTAGTATTAGTACTAGGGAGCAGTACTTC; D gene: -; J gene: TRBJ2-7; V gene: TRBV19; clone size: -
CDR3 protein: CASSFGLADGSYNEQFF; CDR3 DNA: TGTGCCAGCAGCTTTGGACTAGCGGATGGCTCCTACAATGAGCAGTTCTTC; D gene: TRBD2; J gene: TRBJ2-1; V gene: TRBV4-2; clone size: -
CDR3 protein: CATMTGGLEKLFF; CDR3 DNA: TGTGCCACCATGACAGGGGGCCTGGAAAAACTGTTTTTT; D gene: TRBD1; J gene: TRBJ1-4; V gene: TRBV28; clone size: -
CDR3 protein: CASTPAGGPTGELFF; CDR3 DNA: TGTGCCAGCACCCCTGCGGGGGGGCCCACCGGGGAGCTGTTTTTT; D gene: TRBD2; J gene: TRBJ2-2; V gene: TRBV7-6; clone size: -
CDR3 protein: CASSTRDRGFGSPLHF; CDR3 DNA: TGTGCCAGTAGTACCCGGGACAGGGGTTTCGGATCACCCCTCCACTTT; D gene: TRBD1; J gene: TRBJ1-6; V gene: TRBV19; clone size: -
CDR3 protein: CASSASGGQYEQYF; CDR3 DNA: TGTGCCAGCTCCGCAAGCGGGGGCCAATACGAGCAGTACTTC; D gene: TRBD2; J gene: TRBJ2-7; V gene: TRBV18; clone size: -
CDR3 protein: CASSLSRGGRYGYTF; CDR3 DNA: TGTGCCAGCAGCTTATCGCGAGGAGGCCGCTATGGCTACACCTTC; D gene: -; J gene: TRBJ1-2; V gene: TRBV11-2; clone size: -
CDR3 protein: CASSPPTGIYNSPLHF; CDR3 DNA: TGTGCCAGCAGCCCCCCCACAGGGATCTATAATTCACCCCTCCACTTT; D gene: -; J gene: TRBJ1-6; V gene: TRBV7-8; clone size: -
CDR3 protein: CASIGGNRRLGEQYF; CDR3 DNA: TGTGCCAGCATAGGTGGAAACAGACGTCTTGGGGAGCAGTACTTC; D gene: -; J gene: TRBJ2-7; V gene: TRBV2; clone size: -
CDR3 protein: CASSPAAGGPYNEQFF; CDR3 DNA: TGTGCCAGCAGTCCGGCGGCGGGGGGCCCCTACAATGAGCAGTTCTTC; D gene: TRBD2; J gene: TRBJ2-1; V gene: TRBV28; clone size: -
CDR3 protein: CASSQAQGTGTGELFF; CDR3 DNA: TGTGCCAGCAGCCAAGCCCAGGGGACGGGCACCGGGGAGCTGTTTTTT; D gene: -; J gene: TRBJ2-2; V gene: TRBV3-1/TRBV3-2; clone size: -
CDR3 protein: CASSYRQGDGETQYF; CDR3 DNA: TGTGCCAGCAGTTATCGACAGGGAGACGGAGAGACCCAGTACTTC; D gene: TRBD1; J gene: TRBJ2-5; V gene: TRBV6-2/TRBV6-3; clone size: -
CDR3 protein: CASSQGRDQPQHF; CDR3 DNA: TGCGCCAGCAGCCAAGGACGGGATCAGCCCCAGCATTTT; D gene: -; J gene: TRBJ1-5; V gene: TRBV4-1; clone size: once
CDR3 protein: CASSEAVGGFGNTIYF; CDR3 DNA: TGTGCCAGCAGTGAAGCAGTAGGGGGATTCGGAAACACCATATATTTT; D gene: -; J gene: TRBJ1-3; V gene: TRBV6-1; clone size: -
CDR3 protein: CATSQGHSGNTIYF; CDR3 DNA: TGTGCCACGAGCCAGGGCCATTCTGGAAACACCATATATTTT; D gene: -; J gene: TRBJ1-3; V gene: TRBV19; clone size: -
CDR3 protein: CASSPGRQGVDYEQYF; CDR3 DNA: TGTGCCAGCTCACCAGGCCGCCAGGGGGTCGACTACGAGCAGTACTTC; D gene: TRBD1; J gene: TRBJ2-7; V gene: TRBV18; clone size: -
CDR3 protein: CASSLLPGQGIREQYF; CDR3 DNA: TGCGCCAGCAGCCTGCTACCGGGACAGGGGATCCGCGAGCAGTACTTC; D gene: TRBD1; J gene: TRBJ2-7; V gene: TRBV5-1; clone size: few
CDR3 protein: CASSTRQGLGGYTF; CDR3 DNA: TGTGCCAGCAGCACGAGACAGGGGCTAGGCGGCTACACCTTC; D gene: TRBD1; J gene: TRBJ1-2; V gene: TRBV28; clone size: -
CDR3 protein: CASSIGRVAYNEQFF; CDR3 DNA: TGTGCCAGTAGTATTGGTAGGGTAGCCTACAATGAGCAGTTCTTC; D gene: -; J gene: TRBJ2-1; V gene: TRBV19; clone size: -
CDR3 protein: CASSPRAGGNIQYF; CDR3 DNA: TGTGCCAGCAGCCCCCGGGCAGGGGGAAACATTCAGTACTTC; D gene: TRBD1; J gene: TRBJ2-4; V gene: TRBV4-2; clone size: -
CDR3 protein: CASSYSGADTQYF; CDR3 DNA: TGTGCCAGCAGTTACTCAGGTGCAGATACGCAGTATTTT; D gene: -; J gene: TRBJ2-3; V gene: TRBV12-3/TRBV12-4; clone size: few
CDR3 protein: CASCLAGFNEKLFF; CDR3 DNA: TGTGCCAGCTGCTTAGCAGGGTTCAATGAAAAACTGTTTTTT; D gene: -; J gene: TRBJ1-4; V gene: TRBV11-2; clone size: once
CDR3 protein: CASSEKPYHGYTF; CDR3 DNA: TGTGCCAGCAGTGAAAAGCCATATCATGGCTACACCTTC; D gene: -; J gene: TRBJ1-2; V gene: TRBV7-2; clone size: few
CDR3 protein: CASSAQGMYNEQFF; CDR3 DNA: TGTGCCAGCAGTGCACAGGGTATGTACAATGAGCAGTTCTTC; D gene: -; J gene: TRBJ2-1; V gene: TRBV2; clone size: once
CDR3 protein: CATSRGLEQGIYEQYF; CDR3 DNA: TGTGCCACCAGCCGAGGCCTGGAGCAGGGGATCTACGAGCAGTACTTC; D gene: -; J gene: TRBJ2-7; V gene: TRBV15; clone size: -
CDR3 protein: CASSPPTSGGALDEQYF; CDR3 DNA: TGTGCCAGCTCACCACCGACTAGCGGGGGGGCCTTGGACGAGCAGTACTTC; D gene: TRBD2; J gene: TRBJ2-7; V gene: TRBV18; clone size: -
CDR3 protein: CASSPTSTSTDTQYF; CDR3 DNA: TGTGCCAGCAGCCCAACTAGTACTAGCACAGATACGCAGTATTTT; D gene: -; J gene: TRBJ2-3; V gene: TRBV6-5; clone size: -
CDR3 protein: CASARGGAAGDEQFF; CDR3 DNA: TGTGCCAGCGCACGCGGGGGGGCCGCTGGAGATGAGCAGTTCTTC; D gene: TRBD2; J gene: TRBJ2-1; V gene: TRBV28; clone size: few
CDR3 protein: CASSLIHRGSGNTIYF; CDR3 DNA: TGTGCCAGCAGCTTGATCCACAGAGGCTCTGGAAACACCATATATTTT; D gene: -; J gene: TRBJ1-3; V gene: TRBV5-6; clone size: -
CDR3 protein: CASNWHSEAFF; CDR3 DNA: TGTGCCAGCAATTGGCACTCCGAAGCTTTCTTT; D gene: -; J gene: TRBJ1-1; V gene: TRBV12-3/TRBV12-4; clone size: -
CDR3 protein: CASKPTGGSSGANVLTF; CDR3 DNA: TGTGCCAGCAAACCGACAGGGGGATCTTCAGGGGCCAACGTCCTGACTTTC; D gene: TRBD1; J gene: TRBJ2-6; V gene: TRBV7-8; clone size: -
CDR3 protein: CASSSKSRRQKLFF; CDR3 DNA: TGTGCCAGCAGCTCCAAGAGTAGAAGGCAAAAACTGTTTTTT; D gene: -; J gene: TRBJ1-4; V gene: TRBV12-1; clone size: -
CDR3 protein: CASSATGNTEAFF; CDR3 DNA: TGTGCCAGCAGCGCGACAGGGAACACTGAAGCTTTCTTT; D gene: -; J gene: TRBJ1-1; V gene: TRBV7-3; clone size: -
CDR3 protein: CASSFTESNNEQFF; CDR3 DNA: TGCGCCAGCAGCTTCACCGAGAGTAACAATGAGCAGTTCTTC; D gene: -; J gene: TRBJ2-1; V gene: TRBV5-1; clone size: -